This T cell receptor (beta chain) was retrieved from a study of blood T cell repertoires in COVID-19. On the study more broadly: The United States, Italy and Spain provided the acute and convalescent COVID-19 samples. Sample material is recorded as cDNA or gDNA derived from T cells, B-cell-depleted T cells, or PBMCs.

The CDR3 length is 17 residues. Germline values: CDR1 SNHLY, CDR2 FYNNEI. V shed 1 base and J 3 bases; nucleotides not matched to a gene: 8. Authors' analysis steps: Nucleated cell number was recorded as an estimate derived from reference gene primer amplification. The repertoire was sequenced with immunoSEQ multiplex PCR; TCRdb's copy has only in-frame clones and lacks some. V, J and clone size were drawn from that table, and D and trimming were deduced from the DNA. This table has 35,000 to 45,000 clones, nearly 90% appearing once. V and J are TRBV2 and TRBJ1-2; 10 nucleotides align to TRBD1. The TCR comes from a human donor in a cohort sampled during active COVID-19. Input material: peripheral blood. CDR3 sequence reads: CASSEGFPGQGYYGYTF. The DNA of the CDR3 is TGTGCCAGCAGTGAAGGCTTCCCGGGACAGGGGTACTATGGCTACACCTTC. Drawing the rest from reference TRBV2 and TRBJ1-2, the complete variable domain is EPEVTQTPSHQVTQMGQEVILRCVPISNHLYFYWYRQILGQKVEFLVSFYNNEISEKSEIFDDQFSVERPDGSNFTLKIRSTKLEDSAMYFCASSEGFPGQGYYGYTFGSGTRLTVV.